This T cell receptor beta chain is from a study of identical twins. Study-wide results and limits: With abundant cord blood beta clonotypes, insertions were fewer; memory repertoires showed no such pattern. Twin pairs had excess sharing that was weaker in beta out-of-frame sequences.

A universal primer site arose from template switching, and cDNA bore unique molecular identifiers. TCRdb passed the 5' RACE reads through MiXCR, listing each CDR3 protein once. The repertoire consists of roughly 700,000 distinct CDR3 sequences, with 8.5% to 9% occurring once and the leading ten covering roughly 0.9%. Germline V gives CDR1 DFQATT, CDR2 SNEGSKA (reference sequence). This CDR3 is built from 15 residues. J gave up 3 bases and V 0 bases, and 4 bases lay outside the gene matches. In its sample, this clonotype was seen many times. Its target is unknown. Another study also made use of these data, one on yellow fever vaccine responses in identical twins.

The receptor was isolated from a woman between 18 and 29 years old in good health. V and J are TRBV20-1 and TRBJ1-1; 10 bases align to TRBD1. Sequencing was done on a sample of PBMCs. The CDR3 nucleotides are TGCAGTGCTAGAGACGTGACAGGGGGCTACACTGAAGCTTTCTTT. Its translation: CSARDVTGGYTEAFF.